This is a list of T cell receptor beta chains from one sample in a study of blood T cell repertoires in COVID-19. Using immunoSEQ multiplex PCR, the repertoire was profiled, and TCRdb retains in-frame clones only, with some absent. The table includes under 450,000 clones, roughly 87% detected once. Specimen: PBMCs or T cells enriched from blood (not recorded which). The receptors here all came from a woman aged 50 to 60 who had recovered from COVID-19. CDR3s include the opening cysteine and the closing phenylalanine or tryptophan. Some rows have no size entry. The others give once, few or many, or a class for an expanded clone.

j_call: TRBJ1-5; v_call: TRBV2; clone_size: -; cdr3_aa: CASRTGVSNQPQHF
j_call: TRBJ1-1; v_call: TRBV9; clone_size: -; cdr3_aa: CASSVGAGEAFF
j_call: TRBJ1-6; v_call: TRBV27; clone_size: -; cdr3_aa: CASSFGTGASPLHF
j_call: TRBJ1-6; v_call: TRBV9; clone_size: once; cdr3_aa: CASSVKMGRDSPLHF
j_call: TRBJ2-1; v_call: TRBV19; clone_size: -; cdr3_aa: CASSIAGGTYEQFF
j_call: TRBJ2-2; v_call: TRBV9; clone_size: -; cdr3_aa: CASSVERGGPGELFF
j_call: TRBJ1-5; v_call: TRBV19; clone_size: few; cdr3_aa: CASISGEGSNQPQHF
j_call: TRBJ1-1; v_call: TRBV5-8; clone_size: -; cdr3_aa: CASSLAGTGAFF
j_call: TRBJ1-2; v_call: TRBV12-3/TRBV12-4; clone_size: -; cdr3_aa: CASSRLQGGYTF
j_call: TRBJ2-7; v_call: TRBV5-1; clone_size: -; cdr3_aa: CASSPSVHYEQYF
j_call: TRBJ2-1; v_call: TRBV7-2; clone_size: -; cdr3_aa: CASSARTGGLQFF
j_call: TRBJ1-4; v_call: TRBV7-3; clone_size: -; cdr3_aa: CASSFKGTRLFPTNEKLFF
j_call: TRBJ1-4; v_call: TRBV2; clone_size: once; cdr3_aa: CASNGQENEKLFF
j_call: TRBJ1-6; v_call: TRBV9; clone_size: -; cdr3_aa: CASSVGAEGGSPLHF
j_call: TRBJ2-5; v_call: TRBV25-1; clone_size: few; cdr3_aa: CASSRRSGETQYF
j_call: TRBJ1-4; v_call: TRBV9; clone_size: -; cdr3_aa: CASSVTGNNEKLFF
j_call: TRBJ2-1; v_call: TRBV6-5; clone_size: few; cdr3_aa: CASSYSRGHEQFF
j_call: TRBJ2-7; v_call: TRBV11-2; clone_size: -; cdr3_aa: CASSLHGLAEPYEQYF
j_call: TRBJ1-1; v_call: TRBV12-3/TRBV12-4; clone_size: -; cdr3_aa: CASSPDRVTEAFF
j_call: TRBJ2-3; v_call: TRBV7-8; clone_size: -; cdr3_aa: CASSVQTSGSFDTQYF
j_call: TRBJ2-7; v_call: TRBV11-3; clone_size: -; cdr3_aa: CASSSGGSLHEQYF
j_call: TRBJ2-1; v_call: TRBV27; clone_size: -; cdr3_aa: CASSFGGAGGGQFF
j_call: TRBJ2-2; v_call: TRBV6-5; clone_size: -; cdr3_aa: CASRQGRAGELFF
j_call: TRBJ1-5; v_call: TRBV29-1; clone_size: -; cdr3_aa: CSVVTGTANQPQHF
j_call: TRBJ2-7; v_call: TRBV2; clone_size: -; cdr3_aa: CASSDRLTYEQYF
j_call: TRBJ2-7; v_call: TRBV15; clone_size: -; cdr3_aa: CATSREAGSDSYEQYF
j_call: TRBJ1-3; v_call: TRBV3-1/TRBV3-2; clone_size: few; cdr3_aa: CASSQGASRGVSGNTIYF
j_call: TRBJ1-3; v_call: TRBV30; clone_size: -; cdr3_aa: CAWSWPDTIYF
j_call: TRBJ2-1; v_call: TRBV27; clone_size: -; cdr3_aa: CASSLMLAGGREQFF
j_call: TRBJ2-7; v_call: TRBV5-1; clone_size: few; cdr3_aa: CASSLALNSGREQYF
j_call: TRBJ2-5; v_call: TRBV5-6; clone_size: -; cdr3_aa: CASSARDTYKETQYF
j_call: TRBJ1-1; v_call: TRBV6-5; clone_size: once; cdr3_aa: CASSPPGVRTEAFF
j_call: TRBJ1-2; v_call: TRBV10-3; clone_size: -; cdr3_aa: CAIRGQGINYGYTF
j_call: TRBJ1-5; v_call: TRBV12-3/TRBV12-4; clone_size: -; cdr3_aa: CASSSGIWQPQHF
j_call: TRBJ2-1; v_call: TRBV5-8; clone_size: -; cdr3_aa: CASSLGPSGSSPRGEQFF
j_call: TRBJ2-1; v_call: TRBV7-2; clone_size: -; cdr3_aa: CASSAGTSGSYNEQFF
j_call: TRBJ2-7; v_call: TRBV5-1; clone_size: once; cdr3_aa: CASSLAGTGSYEQYF
j_call: TRBJ2-3; v_call: TRBV7-2; clone_size: -; cdr3_aa: CASNHGGLATDTQYF
j_call: TRBJ1-3; v_call: TRBV5-1; clone_size: few; cdr3_aa: CASSLDGGPGNTIYF
j_call: TRBJ2-4; v_call: TRBV7-2; clone_size: -; cdr3_aa: CASSSGHLNIQYF
j_call: TRBJ2-6; v_call: TRBV20-1; clone_size: -; cdr3_aa: CSASPGSGANVLTF
j_call: TRBJ2-3; v_call: TRBV27; clone_size: -; cdr3_aa: CASSGTSGARSTDTQYF
j_call: TRBJ2-2; v_call: TRBV6-1; clone_size: -; cdr3_aa: CASSEVGVRRTGELFF
j_call: TRBJ1-3; v_call: TRBV6-5; clone_size: -; cdr3_aa: CASSLGGRGGGNTIYF
j_call: TRBJ1-2; v_call: TRBV30; clone_size: -; cdr3_aa: CAWSVLHSLGYGYTF
j_call: TRBJ1-5; v_call: TRBV30; clone_size: -; cdr3_aa: CAWSDQFYGQPQHF
j_call: TRBJ2-7; v_call: TRBV7-8; clone_size: -; cdr3_aa: CASSFPAGQGYEQYF
j_call: TRBJ2-7; v_call: TRBV27; clone_size: -; cdr3_aa: CASSLRGATTYEQYF
j_call: TRBJ2-7; v_call: TRBV2; clone_size: few; cdr3_aa: CASSEQNYEQYF
j_call: TRBJ1-1; v_call: TRBV29-1; clone_size: -; cdr3_aa: CSVAWTGKTEAFF
j_call: TRBJ2-3; v_call: TRBV9; clone_size: -; cdr3_aa: CASRGETDTQYF
j_call: TRBJ2-2; v_call: TRBV5-6; clone_size: -; cdr3_aa: CASSAGTGTVLGELFF
j_call: TRBJ2-5; v_call: TRBV28; clone_size: -; cdr3_aa: CASTREVETQYF
j_call: TRBJ2-7; v_call: TRBV19; clone_size: -; cdr3_aa: CASSRTSGRTGEQYF